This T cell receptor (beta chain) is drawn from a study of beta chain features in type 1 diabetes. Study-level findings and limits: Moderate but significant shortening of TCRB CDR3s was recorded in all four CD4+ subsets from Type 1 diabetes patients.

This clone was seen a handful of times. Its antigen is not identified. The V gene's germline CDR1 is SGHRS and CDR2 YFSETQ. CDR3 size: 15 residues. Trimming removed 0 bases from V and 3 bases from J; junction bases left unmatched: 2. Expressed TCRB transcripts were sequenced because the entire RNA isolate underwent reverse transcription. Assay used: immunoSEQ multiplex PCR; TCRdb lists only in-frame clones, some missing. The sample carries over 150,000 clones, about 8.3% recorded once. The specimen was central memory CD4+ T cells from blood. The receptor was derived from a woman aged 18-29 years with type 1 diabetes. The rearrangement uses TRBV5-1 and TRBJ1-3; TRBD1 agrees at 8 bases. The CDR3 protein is CASSLGGQGGNTIYF. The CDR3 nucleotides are TGCGCCAGCAGCTTGGGCGGACAGGGTGGAAACACCATATATTTT. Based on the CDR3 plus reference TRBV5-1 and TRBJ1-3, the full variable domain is KAGVTQTPRYLIKTRGQQVTLSCSPISGHRSVSWYQQTPGQGLQFLFEYFSETQRNKGNFPGRFSGRQFSNSRSEMNVSTLELGDSALYLCASSLGGQGGNTIYFGEGSWLTVV.